This TCR beta chain is drawn from a study of cytomegalovirus exposure and HLA in healthy donors. Study in general: Membership in the Caucasian-associated ancestry cluster was found for 81% of about 430 genotyped donors.

The CDR3 runs to 11 residues. Germline-derived CDR1 and CDR2 are MNHEY and SMNVEV (reference sequence). V was shortened by 11 bases and J by 2 bases, with 9 bases between the two germline ends. This clone was counted only a few times. In the PCR, 60 Vbeta and 13 Jbeta primers were used. Clones were read by immunoSEQ multiplex PCR, and TCRdb kept only the in-frame ones, dropping some. Of approximately 73,000 clones listed, roughly 60% are singletons. This receptor was obtained from a man aged 25-40 years in good health and CMV-seropositive. The chain is built from TRBV27 and TRBJ1-2; D unresolved. Sequencing was performed on PBMCs. The CDR3 nucleotides are TGTGCCCTAGGAGCGAACTATGGCTACACCTTC. This translates into CALGANYGYTF.